This T cell receptor (beta chain) was documented in a study of CD8+CD57+ T cells in acquired aplastic anemia. The germline V gene has CDR1 MNHNS and CDR2 SASEGT. This CDR3 is built from 14 residues. Trimming removed 9 bases at V and 0 bases at J, with 14 bases between. Genomic DNA was employed as the template in profiling TCR beta VDJ and CDR3. TCRdb reanalysed the reads using MiXCR and keeps one entry per CDR3 protein. The sample has about 160,000 distinct CDR3 sequences; approximately 40% are singletons. Sequenced input: sorted CD4+, CD8+, or CD8+CD57+ T cells (not recorded which) from PBMCs. The chain links TRBV6-1 to TRBJ1-1; D may be TRBD1 (6 bases). This clonotype originated in a human donor in good health. The CDR3 bases are TGTGCCAGTACCTTGGGACACTTGAACACTGAAGCTTTCTTT. It translates to CASTLGHLNTEAFF.